This T cell receptor (beta chain) originates from a study of shared clonotypes between healthy human individuals. Trimming removed 1 base at V and 2 bases at J, with 21 bases between. CDR1 and CDR2 (germline): LNHDA, SQIVND (reference sequence). This CDR3 region has 19 residues. As originally analysed: ImmunoSEQ output lacked quality scores and full-length reads, limiting matched filtering. This table comes from immunoSEQ multiplex PCR, and its TCRdb copy is limited to in-frame clones, with some not included. V and J calls and clone size follow that table, whereas D and trimming were derived from the DNA. The table has over 950,000 clones, approximately 75% seen once; the top ten hold about 0.89%. Splitting the CD4+ cells yielded a CD45RA+ naive subset and a CD45RA-negative memory subset.

The specimen was memory CD4+ T cells from PBMCs. The subset: CD45RA-negative fraction. V usage is TRBV19 and J usage is TRBJ2-1; perhaps TRBD1 as D (6 bases). The source is a man younger than 30 in good health. Some clones in this sample may be carry-over from other donors' samples. This chain's CDR3 is CASSIASGAPRRAYNEQFF. CDR3 sequence (DNA): TGTGCCAGTAGTATAGCTTCAGGGGCCCCCCGCCGGGCCTACAATGAGCAGTTCTTC.